This T cell receptor (beta chain) was documented in a study of human T cells and chemical hapten exposure. In this sample, this clonotype turned up many times. Using its own MiXCR run on the RACE reads, TCRdb lists one record per CDR3 protein. Of 80,000 to 95,000 distinct CDR3 sequences in the sample, approximately 11% were seen once. This CDR3 region has 13 residues. Deletions cut 7 bases from V and 1 base from J, with 10 bases between. Germline CDR1 and CDR2: LGHNT and FRNRAP. Noted time point: patch test 1, 2 weeks after DPC sensitization. Treatment denoted: therapeutic diphenylcyclopropenone sensitization with weekly scalp DPC.

The sequence was obtained from a woman aged 45-65 years with alopecia areata. Some clones in this sample may be carry-over from other donors' samples. The chain has TRBV12-5 and TRBJ1-1; D gene unclear. Sequencing used whole blood, obtained in connection with sensitization to the hapten diphenylcyclopropenone (DPC). The CDR3 reads CASAPSQNTEAFF. Written as DNA, the CDR3 is TGTGCTAGTGCCCCTTCACAGAACACTGAAGCTTTCTTT.